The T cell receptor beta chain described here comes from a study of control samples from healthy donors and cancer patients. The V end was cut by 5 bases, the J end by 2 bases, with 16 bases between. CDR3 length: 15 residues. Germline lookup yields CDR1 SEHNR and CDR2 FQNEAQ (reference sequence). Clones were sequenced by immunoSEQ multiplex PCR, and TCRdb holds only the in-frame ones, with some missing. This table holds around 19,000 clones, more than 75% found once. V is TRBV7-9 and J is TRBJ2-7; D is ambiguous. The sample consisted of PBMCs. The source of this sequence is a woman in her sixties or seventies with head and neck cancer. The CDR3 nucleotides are TGTGCCAGCAGCGATCCCTCGGCCCTAGCCTACGAGCAGTACTTC. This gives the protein CASSDPSALAYEQYF.